The clone carrying this T cell receptor beta chain came up a few times. This sample was taken from a study of T cells in Graves' hyperthyroidism and ophthalmopathy. The CDR3 has 15 amino acids. V lost 2 bases and J lost 4, with 11 bases in between. RNA transcripts were the template for amplifying TCR beta CDR3 regions. In the first-round RT-PCR of the TCR CDR3, the HTBI primer set was used. MiXCR, run by TCRdb on the multiplex PCR reads, gives a single entry per CDR3 protein. The table records hundreds of thousands of distinct CDR3 sequences, about 22% of them present only once. Individuals with ophthalmopathy presented a Clinical Activity Score of at least 3, a NOSPECS grade of at least 4 and a duration under 3 months.

Material for sequencing was blood. The source is a woman in her 70s with Graves' ophthalmopathy. The chain links TRBV12-3 or TRBV12-4 to TRBJ2-2, with D uncertain. CDR3 DNA: TGTGCCAGCAGTTTAATTTGGCAGCCCACCGGGGAGCTGTTTTTT. It encodes CASSLIWQPTGELFF.